A single sample gave rise to the 5 T cell receptor beta chains below, sequenced in a study of blood T cell repertoires in COVID-19. The method was immunoSEQ multiplex PCR; TCRdb's version includes in-frame clones alone and lacks a portion of them. The sample has 84,000 or so clones, roughly 80% seen once; the top ten hold under 55%. The sequenced sample consisted of peripheral blood. The receptor source for this set is a human donor in a cohort sampled during active COVID-19.

CDR3 amino acids: CASSRNSYEQYF. CDR3 sequence (DNA): TGTGCCTCCTCGCGGAACTCCTACGAGCAGTACTTC. This sequence joins TRBV5-5 and TRBJ2-7; D unresolved. The CDR3 is made up of 12 amino acids. Germline V gives CDR1 SGHKS, CDR2 YYEKEE (reference sequence). The V end lost 10 bases, the J end lost 0 bases, and 11 bases lay between the germline ends.

This clone was recorded a few times. The chain has TRBV4-2 and TRBJ2-2; D is ambiguous. V was trimmed by 1 base and J by 5 bases, leaving 11 bases between them. The CDR3 has 15 residues. Germline values: CDR1 LGHNA, CDR2 YNFKEQ. The CDR3 sequence: CASSQVGPRTGELFF. The CDR3 DNA is TGTGCCAGCAGCCAAGTCGGTCCGCGGACCGGGGAGCTGTTTTTT.

V usage is TRBV6-5 and J usage is TRBJ1-1; D gene unclear. Looked up from germline, CDR1 is MNHEY and CDR2 is SVGAGI. The CDR3 is made up of 14 amino acids. V lost 0 bases and J 1 base, leaving 6 bases between the germline ends. This chain's CDR3 is CASSYSMRNTEAFF. DNA of the CDR3: TGTGCCAGCAGTTACTCGATGAGGAACACTGAAGCTTTCTTT.

CDR3 bases: TGTGCCAGCGGGGGCCCCTACGAGCAGTACTTC. Its translation is CASGGPYEQYF. The V gene is TRBV28, the J gene TRBJ2-7; TRBD1 might be the D (6 bases). The CDR3 runs 11 residues. Germline lookup yields CDR1 MDHEN and CDR2 SYDVKM. The ends were cut back, 8 bases at V and 2 bases at J, with 7 bases in the middle.

J is TRBJ2-1 and V is TRBV18; 12 nucleotides match TRBD2. The CDR3 length is 16 residues. Germline V gene lookup returns CDR1 KGHSH and CDR2 LQKENI. J lost 7 bases, V lost 0 bases, and 4 bases had no gene match. CDR3 residues: CASSPPGLAGSNEQFF. The CDR3 DNA is TGTGCCAGCTCACCACCCGGACTAGCGGGAAGTAATGAGCAGTTCTTC.